The T cell receptor beta chain described here comes from a study of T cells after somatic rescue of genetic block. This clone was seen once. The CDR3 covers 14 residues. With 6 bases clipped from V and 4 bases from J, the junction kept 4 bases outside the gene matches. CDR1 MNHNY and CDR2 SVGAGI come from the germline V gene (reference sequence). Libraries were prepared by immunoSEQ multiplex PCR; TCRdb keeps only in-frame clonotypes and omits some of them. The profile shows 55,000 to 70,000 clones, 92% of them singletons. The specimen was peripheral blood mononuclear cells (PBMCs). V and J are TRBV6-6 and TRBJ2-7, with 12 bases matching TRBD2. The receptor was derived from a man aged 40-55 years. The CDR3: CASSRTSGIYEQYF. In nucleotides, the CDR3 is TGTGCCAGCAGCCGGACTAGCGGGATATACGAGCAGTACTTC.